This T cell receptor (beta chain) was retrieved from a study of T cell repertoires in cytomegalovirus infection. V was trimmed by 1 base and J by 6 bases, leaving 15 bases between them. There are 15 residues in the CDR3. Germline V gene data show CDR1 as SGHDN and CDR2 as FVKESK. TCRdb reprocessed the reads via MiXCR and lists one record per CDR3 protein. Of approximately 500,000 distinct CDR3 sequences in the sample, about 33% are singletons; the top ten hold 15% to 20%. To note about this clonotype: Its antigen is as yet unknown.

The receptor was isolated from a human donor in good health (CMV status not recorded). Some clones in this sample may be carry-over from other donors' samples. This material consisted of cultured PBMCs, taken from culture after CMV antigen stimulation. This rearrangement joins TRBV14 to TRBJ1-2; possible D gene TRBD1, 5 bases. CDR3 sequence: CASSQGTSWTHGYTF. CDR3 sequence (DNA): TGTGCCAGCAGCCAAGGGACATCCTGGACACATGGCTACACCTTC.